This is a list of T cell receptor beta chains from one sample in a study of spatial heterogeneity in lung cancer. TCRdb re-derived calls from the 5' RACE reads in MiXCR, one entry per CDR3 protein. The sample lists around 87,000 distinct CDR3 sequences; approximately 12% were seen once. The sample in question was PBMCs, obtained at surgery. The receptors were gathered from a male donor with early-stage non-small cell lung cancer. Each CDR3 is given with its conserved first and last residue. D genes are given only for firm matches. Size values are once, few and many counts, or a class for expanded clones, and some rows have none.

CDR3nt: TGCAGTGCTAGAGGCCACAGGTTACCAACTAATGAAAAACTGTTTTTT
CDR3aa: CSARGHRLPTNEKLFF
d_gene: NA
j_gene: TRBJ1-4
v_gene: TRBV20-1
abundance: few

CDR3nt: TGTGCCAGCAGTTACTCGAGGGTAGGGCGGAACTCCTACGAGCAGTACTTC
CDR3aa: CASSYSRVGRNSYEQYF
d_gene: NA
j_gene: TRBJ2-7
v_gene: TRBV6-2/TRBV6-3
abundance: NA

CDR3nt: TGTGCCAGCAGCTTATCCTCAGGCGGGTTAGCCTACGAGCAGTACTTC
CDR3aa: CASSLSSGGLAYEQYF
d_gene: NA
j_gene: TRBJ2-7
v_gene: TRBV7-6
abundance: NA

CDR3nt: TGTGCCAGCACCTTAGACCAGGGAATAGACGGGGAGCTGTTTTTT
CDR3aa: CASTLDQGIDGELFF
d_gene: NA
j_gene: TRBJ2-2
v_gene: TRBV6-2/TRBV6-3
abundance: NA

CDR3nt: TGTGCCACCAGGACCGGTGGCGGAAACACCGGGGAGCTGTTTTTT
CDR3aa: CATRTGGGNTGELFF
d_gene: NA
j_gene: TRBJ2-2
v_gene: TRBV24-1
abundance: many

CDR3nt: TGTGCCAGCAGTGAACCAGGAACGGGACAGGGAGATTCACCCCTCCACTTT
CDR3aa: CASSEPGTGQGDSPLHF
d_gene: TRBD1
j_gene: TRBJ1-6
v_gene: TRBV2
abundance: many

CDR3nt: TGTGCCAGCAGTTACTCGAGATACAGCCTTGGAACCGGGGAGCTGTTTTTT
CDR3aa: CASSYSRYSLGTGELFF
d_gene: NA
j_gene: TRBJ2-2
v_gene: TRBV6-2/TRBV6-3
abundance: few

CDR3nt: TGTGCCAGCAGTCACCTAGAAATCTACGAGCAGTACTTC
CDR3aa: CASSHLEIYEQYF
d_gene: NA
j_gene: TRBJ2-7
v_gene: TRBV6-2/TRBV6-3
abundance: NA

CDR3nt: TGTGCTAGTGGAGCAGGACAGGGGGCTTTTACAGATACGCAGTATTTT
CDR3aa: CASGAGQGAFTDTQYF
d_gene: TRBD1
j_gene: TRBJ2-3
v_gene: TRBV12-5
abundance: few

CDR3nt: TGTGCCAGCAGCTTAGGCTTCAATCAGCCCCAGCATTTT
CDR3aa: CASSLGFNQPQHF
d_gene: NA
j_gene: TRBJ1-5
v_gene: TRBV7-3
abundance: few

CDR3nt: TGCGCCAGCAGCCAAGGCCGGGCTACCTACAATGAGCAGTTCTTC
CDR3aa: CASSQGRATYNEQFF
d_gene: NA
j_gene: TRBJ2-1
v_gene: TRBV4-3
abundance: NA

CDR3nt: TGTGCCATCAGTGAGTCGGCAGGGGAGCTGTTTTTT
CDR3aa: CAISESAGELFF
d_gene: NA
j_gene: TRBJ2-2
v_gene: TRBV10-3
abundance: many

CDR3nt: TGTGCCAGCAGTTACGCTCAATCCGCCGGGGAGCTGTTTTTT
CDR3aa: CASSYAQSAGELFF
d_gene: NA
j_gene: TRBJ2-2
v_gene: TRBV14
abundance: few

CDR3nt: TGTGCCAGCAGTACCGGGACAGGGGCGGCTAATTCACCCCTCCACTTT
CDR3aa: CASSTGTGAANSPLHF
d_gene: TRBD1
j_gene: TRBJ1-6
v_gene: TRBV2
abundance: NA

CDR3nt: TGTGCCAGCAGTAGACAGGGAGGCGATACGCAGTATTTT
CDR3aa: CASSRQGGDTQYF
d_gene: NA
j_gene: TRBJ2-3
v_gene: TRBV27
abundance: many

CDR3nt: TGTGCCAGCAGCCCTCGCCCATATAGCTACGAGCAGTACTTC
CDR3aa: CASSPRPYSYEQYF
d_gene: NA
j_gene: TRBJ2-7
v_gene: TRBV2
abundance: medium-sized

CDR3nt: TGTGCCAGCAGTTTGGGAGATAGCGGGGGGACGTACACTGAAGCTTTCTTT
CDR3aa: CASSLGDSGGTYTEAFF
d_gene: NA
j_gene: TRBJ1-1
v_gene: TRBV28
abundance: NA

CDR3nt: TGTGCCAGCAGTTACGGGTCTTTGCGGGGCCTGTCTGGAAACACCATATATTTT
CDR3aa: CASSYGSLRGLSGNTIYF
d_gene: NA
j_gene: TRBJ1-3
v_gene: TRBV6-6
abundance: few

CDR3nt: TGTGCCAGTAGTGCCTTCACTAGCGGCCAAGAGACCCAGTACTTC
CDR3aa: CASSAFTSGQETQYF
d_gene: TRBD2
j_gene: TRBJ2-5
v_gene: TRBV19
abundance: NA

CDR3nt: TGCGCCAGCAGCTTAGGACAGGGGGCCAACACCATATATTTT
CDR3aa: CASSLGQGANTIYF
d_gene: TRBD1
j_gene: TRBJ1-3
v_gene: TRBV5-1
abundance: NA

CDR3nt: TGTGCCAGCAGCTTAGATGTTGGCAATCAGCCCCAGCATTTT
CDR3aa: CASSLDVGNQPQHF
d_gene: NA
j_gene: TRBJ1-5
v_gene: TRBV7-2
abundance: many

CDR3nt: TGTGCCAGCAGCCACGGGACTAGCGGGAGTAAAGATACGCAGTATTTT
CDR3aa: CASSHGTSGSKDTQYF
d_gene: TRBD2
j_gene: TRBJ2-3
v_gene: TRBV3-1
abundance: NA

CDR3nt: TGCAGTGCTAGAGTTCCTAGCGGGAGGTCAGATACGCAGTATTTT
CDR3aa: CSARVPSGRSDTQYF
d_gene: TRBD2
j_gene: TRBJ2-3
v_gene: TRBV20-1
abundance: NA

CDR3nt: TGTGCCAGCAGCTTGACGTACACAGATACGCAGTATTTT
CDR3aa: CASSLTYTDTQYF
d_gene: NA
j_gene: TRBJ2-3
v_gene: TRBV7-2
abundance: NA

CDR3nt: TGTGCCAGCACCCTGAAGTACGGAGGAGATAATTCACCCCTCCACTTT
CDR3aa: CASTLKYGGDNSPLHF
d_gene: NA
j_gene: TRBJ1-6
v_gene: TRBV27
abundance: NA

CDR3nt: TGTGCCAGCAGCTTAATAGGCCAGACATCACAAGAGACCCAGTACTTC
CDR3aa: CASSLIGQTSQETQYF
d_gene: NA
j_gene: TRBJ2-5
v_gene: TRBV7-3
abundance: NA

CDR3nt: TGTGCCAGCAGTAGAGGGGGCGGGGGGAACCCCTACGAGCAGTACTTC
CDR3aa: CASSRGGGGNPYEQYF
d_gene: NA
j_gene: TRBJ2-7
v_gene: TRBV28
abundance: NA

CDR3nt: TGCAGCGTCGCGAATAGACAGGGACAAGAGACCCAGTACTTC
CDR3aa: CSVANRQGQETQYF
d_gene: TRBD1
j_gene: TRBJ2-5
v_gene: TRBV29-1
abundance: NA

CDR3nt: TGCGCCAGCAGCCGAACTAGCGTTGGCACAGATACGCAGTATTTT
CDR3aa: CASSRTSVGTDTQYF
d_gene: TRBD2
j_gene: TRBJ2-3
v_gene: TRBV5-1
abundance: NA

CDR3nt: TGTGCCAGCAGCCCTGAGCGTAAGCAGTACTTC
CDR3aa: CASSPERKQYF
d_gene: NA
j_gene: TRBJ2-7
v_gene: TRBV7-9
abundance: many

CDR3nt: TGTGCCAGCAGTTCTCACAGGTCTACGAACACCGGGGAGCTGTTTTTT
CDR3aa: CASSSHRSTNTGELFF
d_gene: NA
j_gene: TRBJ2-2
v_gene: TRBV6-2/TRBV6-3
abundance: NA

CDR3nt: TGTGCCACTCAGGGGGACAACACAGATACGCAGTATTTT
CDR3aa: CATQGDNTDTQYF
d_gene: TRBD1
j_gene: TRBJ2-3
v_gene: TRBV10-3
abundance: few

CDR3nt: TGCAGTGCTACTCCCCCGGGACCATCACAGAATACGCAGTATTTT
CDR3aa: CSATPPGPSQNTQYF
d_gene: NA
j_gene: TRBJ2-3
v_gene: TRBV20-1
abundance: few

CDR3nt: TGTGCCAGCAGCGTAGATGGGACCCGAGGGAATGAGCAGTTCTTC
CDR3aa: CASSVDGTRGNEQFF
d_gene: NA
j_gene: TRBJ2-1
v_gene: TRBV9
abundance: NA

CDR3nt: TGCAGCGTTGGGTATGGTCGGGAGCAGTACTTC
CDR3aa: CSVGYGREQYF
d_gene: NA
j_gene: TRBJ2-7
v_gene: TRBV29-1
abundance: many

CDR3nt: TGTGCCACCGACCCCCCGACAGGCTATAATTCACCCCTCCACTTT
CDR3aa: CATDPPTGYNSPLHF
d_gene: NA
j_gene: TRBJ1-6
v_gene: TRBV7-2
abundance: few

CDR3nt: TGTGCCAGCAGGCGGTCCGGGACTAGCGGTCACGGGGAGCAGTTCTTC
CDR3aa: CASRRSGTSGHGEQFF
d_gene: TRBD2
j_gene: TRBJ2-1
v_gene: TRBV6-2/TRBV6-3
abundance: NA

CDR3nt: TGTGCCAGCAGTTTAGCAAGAGGGAGGGTTAATTCACCCCTCCACTTT
CDR3aa: CASSLARGRVNSPLHF
d_gene: NA
j_gene: TRBJ1-6
v_gene: TRBV12-3/TRBV12-4
abundance: many

CDR3nt: TGCAGTGCTAGGGCCAATAACTATGGCTACACCTTC
CDR3aa: CSARANNYGYTF
d_gene: NA
j_gene: TRBJ1-2
v_gene: TRBV20-1
abundance: NA

CDR3nt: TGCAGTGCTAGACGGTCCGCAGCAGATACGCAGTATTTT
CDR3aa: CSARRSAADTQYF
d_gene: NA
j_gene: TRBJ2-3
v_gene: TRBV20-1
abundance: many

CDR3nt: TGTGCCAGCAGCTTAGGGACAGGGGGTGGATACGAGCAGTACTTC
CDR3aa: CASSLGTGGGYEQYF
d_gene: TRBD1
j_gene: TRBJ2-7
v_gene: TRBV7-2
abundance: few

CDR3nt: TGTGCTAGCAGCTCAAGCCGGACTGGAACAGATACGCAGTATTTT
CDR3aa: CASSSSRTGTDTQYF
d_gene: NA
j_gene: TRBJ2-3
v_gene: TRBV7-7
abundance: many

CDR3nt: TGTGCCAGCAGTACCAATTTTGTGGGCGCGGATCTCTTC
CDR3aa: CASSTNFVGADLF
d_gene: NA
j_gene: TRBJ2-1
v_gene: TRBV6-2/TRBV6-3
abundance: many

CDR3nt: TGCGCCAGCAGCCCGGACAGGGGGATTTATGGCTACACCTTC
CDR3aa: CASSPDRGIYGYTF
d_gene: TRBD1
j_gene: TRBJ1-2
v_gene: TRBV5-1
abundance: many

CDR3nt: TGTGCCAGCAGTGAAGAGGCCCAAGACGAGCAGTACTTC
CDR3aa: CASSEEAQDEQYF
d_gene: NA
j_gene: TRBJ2-7
v_gene: TRBV2
abundance: many

CDR3nt: TGCGCCAGCAGCCAAGATCCGAACAGGGGTCGGTTCGACGAGCAGTACTTC
CDR3aa: CASSQDPNRGRFDEQYF
d_gene: TRBD1
j_gene: TRBJ2-7
v_gene: TRBV4-1
abundance: many

CDR3nt: TGTGCCAGCAGTTACTCCAGGACTCAGCAAGAGACCCAGTACTTC
CDR3aa: CASSYSRTQQETQYF
d_gene: NA
j_gene: TRBJ2-5
v_gene: TRBV6-2/TRBV6-3
abundance: many

CDR3nt: TGTGCCAGCAGTACCCGGGGGAGTAGCGCGCAAGAGACCCAGTACTTC
CDR3aa: CASSTRGSSAQETQYF
d_gene: NA
j_gene: TRBJ2-5
v_gene: TRBV6-5
abundance: NA

CDR3nt: TGTGCCAGCAGCCAAGGGACTAGCGGGAGGTCTTCCTACAATGAGCAGTTCTTC
CDR3aa: CASSQGTSGRSSYNEQFF
d_gene: TRBD2
j_gene: TRBJ2-1
v_gene: TRBV4-2
abundance: NA

CDR3nt: TGTGCCACCAGTGATCCAGCCCGTCTAACAGAGACCCAGTACTTC
CDR3aa: CATSDPARLTETQYF
d_gene: NA
j_gene: TRBJ2-5
v_gene: TRBV24-1
abundance: few

CDR3nt: TGTGCCAGCAGCAAGTCTGGGGCCAACGTCCTGACTTTC
CDR3aa: CASSKSGANVLTF
d_gene: NA
j_gene: TRBJ2-6
v_gene: TRBV7-9
abundance: few

CDR3nt: TGCAGTGCTAGGACCTCGACAGGGGTCGCAGATACGCAGTATTTT
CDR3aa: CSARTSTGVADTQYF
d_gene: TRBD1
j_gene: TRBJ2-3
v_gene: TRBV20-1
abundance: few